The 25 T cell receptor beta chains presented below share a single source sample, sequenced in a study of beta chain features in type 1 diabetes. Reverse transcription of all isolated RNA meant that expressed TCRB transcripts were sequenced. Generated by immunoSEQ multiplex PCR, the TCRdb table keeps only in-frame clones and is missing some. The sample carries hundreds of thousands of clones, roughly 8% recorded once. Sequencing was carried out using central memory CD4+ T cells from blood. These receptors all stem from a woman aged 18-29 years in good health.

Worth noting for this clone: A much larger clone differs from this one at a single base, so this may be a read error. The V gene is TRBV2, the J gene TRBJ2-3; 8 bases map to TRBD1. V lost 6 bases and J lost 4; bases outside the gene matches: 3. The CDR3 has 13 residues. The germline V gene encodes CDR1 SNHLY and CDR2 FYNNEI. In DNA, the CDR3 is TGTGCCAGCAGAGGACAGGGCGCAGATACGCAGTATTTT. This translates into CASRGQGADTQYF.

This clone showed up many times. The J gene is TRBJ2-7, the V gene TRBV10-3; 11 nucleotides match TRBD1. CDR1 ENHRY and CDR2 SYGVKD come from the germline V gene. The CDR3 covers 13 residues. V dropped 7 bases and J dropped 3; count of bases not matched to a gene: 2. CDR3 nucleotide sequence: TGTGCCATCAAGGGGACAGGGGGCTACGAGCAGTACTTC. It encodes CAIKGTGGYEQYF.

This clone was seen more than once but under ten times. V usage is TRBV7-8 and J usage is TRBJ2-1; no definite D call. Trimming removed 0 bases at V and 9 bases at J, with 15 bases between. This CDR3 is 15 amino acids long. The germline CDR1 and CDR2 sequences are SGHVS and FQNEAQ. In nucleotides, the CDR3 is TGTGCCAGCAGCTTAGCGCTCTCCTTCTCTATTGAGCAGTTCTTC. Its protein is CASSLALSFSIEQFF.

The chain uses TRBV5-1 and TRBJ2-5; D might be TRBD2 (6 bases). This CDR3 region has 12 residues. CDR1 is SGHRS, CDR2 YFSETQ, per germline. V lost 5 bases and J lost 5, with 10 bases in between. The CDR3 loop is CASRLAMETQYF. In DNA, the CDR3 is TGCGCCAGCAGACTAGCTATGGAGACCCAGTACTTC.

This clone was counted ten times or more. The chain uses TRBV28 and TRBJ2-5, with TRBD2 matching 8 bases. The CDR3 has 16 residues. Trimming took 2 bases from V and 6 from J; bases not matched to a gene: 11. The germline V gene has CDR1 MDHEN and CDR2 SYDVKM. This CDR3 reads CASSLGSGSVVKTQYF. The CDR3 DNA reads TGTGCCAGCAGTTTAGGGAGCGGGAGTGTCGTAAAGACCCAGTACTTC.

This clone was counted a single time. This sequence joins TRBV7-9 and TRBJ2-3; TRBD2 aligns across 10 bases. This CDR3 comprises 15 residues. Germline lookup yields CDR1 SEHNR and CDR2 FQNEAQ (reference sequence). The J segment lost 5 bases and the V segment lost 10 bases, leaving 12 bases of the junction unmatched. CDR3 bases: TGTGCCACCACGGGGCTAGCGGGAGCGGTAGATACGCAGTATTTT. Translating it yields CATTGLAGAVDTQYF. Supplemented by reference TRBV7-9 and TRBJ2-3, the full variable domain reads DTGVSQNPRHKITKRGQNVTFRCDPISEHNRLYWYRQTLGQGPEFLTYFQNEAQLEKSRLLSDRFSAERPKGSFSTLEIQRTEQGDSAMYLCATTGLAGAVDTQYFGPGTRLTVL.

This clone turned up a few times. The chain recombines TRBV7-2 with TRBJ1-2; 8 positions match TRBD1. Germline trimming cut 5 bases from V and 4 bases from J; bases unmatched to any gene: 3. In germline, CDR1 is SGHTA, CDR2 FQGNSA. The CDR3 extends over 13 amino acids. The CDR3 protein is CASSAGQGYGYTF. DNA for the CDR3: TGTGCCAGCAGCGCCGGACAGGGCTATGGCTACACCTTC.

The chain links TRBV7-2 to TRBJ2-1; TRBD1 might be the D (5 bases). Germline V CDR1 and CDR2: SGHTA, FQGNSA. The CDR3 has 13 residues. The V and J ends lost 4 bases and 10 bases respectively, with 14 bases between them. This CDR3 reads CASSSDKGLEQFF. CDR3 nucleotides: TGTGCCAGCAGCTCAGATAAGGGGCTGGAGCAGTTCTTC.

This clone has more than one count but fewer than ten. The chain carries TRBV7-2 and TRBJ2-7, with D unclear. From germline, CDR1 is SGHTA and CDR2 FQGNSA. Trimming stripped 1 base from V and 3 bases from J, with 7 bases between. The CDR3 runs 13 residues. The chain's CDR3 is CASSLGHSYEQYF. The CDR3 bases are TGTGCCAGCAGCTTAGGTCACAGCTACGAGCAGTACTTC.

This clone was detected a few times. The CDR3 here is CASSPGQGDREQYF. Written as DNA, the CDR3 is TGTGCCAGCTCACCGGGACAGGGTGATAGGGAGCAGTACTTC. This sequence joins TRBV18 and TRBJ2-7; 9 nucleotides agree with TRBD1. After removal of 3 bases from V and 7 bases from J, the junction contained 7 bases not matched to a gene. Germline loops: CDR1 KGHSH, CDR2 LQKENI. This CDR3 has 14 amino acids.

The rearrangement links TRBV27 to TRBJ2-1, with 16 nucleotides matching TRBD2. The CDR3 consists of 16 residues. With V trimmed by 4 bases and J by 9 bases, 6 bases remained unmatched. The V gene's germline CDR1 is MNHEY and CDR2 SMNVEV (reference sequence). CDR3 nucleotide sequence: TGTGCCAGCAGTTCCCGGGGGACTAGCGGGAGGGGTGAGCAGTTCTTC. Protein product: CASSSRGTSGRGEQFF.

This clone was observed at least ten times. The chain is built from TRBV7-2 and TRBJ1-3; D might be TRBD1 (5 bases). Trimming stripped 5 bases from V and 0 bases from J, with 14 bases between. There are 16 residues in the CDR3. The germline V gene encodes CDR1 SGHTA and CDR2 FQGNSA. The CDR3 DNA is TGTGCCAGCAGCCCTTGGGGGTCTAACTCTGGAAACACCATATATTTT. Its translation is CASSPWGSNSGNTIYF.

The gene calls are TRBV7-2 and TRBJ2-1; D uncertain. Trimming left V 1 base short and J 9 bases short, with 13 bases between. CDR3 length: 14 amino acids. CDR1 is SGHTA, CDR2 FQGNSA, per germline. CDR3 residues: CASSLVGGEFEQFF. The DNA for the CDR3 is TGTGCCAGCAGCTTAGTCGGTGGGGAATTTGAGCAGTTCTTC.

This clone was observed a handful of times. The V and J genes are TRBV28 and TRBJ1-5; 7 bases map to TRBD1. Trimming at V came to 9 bases and at J to 8 bases, leaving 13 bases not matched to a gene. The V gene's germline CDR1 is MDHEN and CDR2 SYDVKM. The CDR3 spans 14 residues. For the CDR3, the DNA is TGTGCCAGTACAGGGGAGGGGATGGAGAAGCCCCAGCATTTT. Protein: CASTGEGMEKPQHF.

The rearrangement links TRBV4-3 to TRBJ1-1, with a weak D call TRBD1 (6 bases). The CDR3 is 16 amino acids. Germline values: CDR1 LGHNA, CDR2 YSLEER. V lost 1 base to trimming and J lost 0 bases, with 12 bases between them. CDR3 bases: TGCGCCAGCAGCCAAGCGTCTGGACAGATGAACACTGAAGCTTTCTTT. It codes for CASSQASGQMNTEAFF.

This clone came up a few times. The chain couples TRBV10-3 to TRBJ1-2, with TRBD1 matching 7 bases. The CDR3 has 14 residues. Unmatched junction bases numbered 6, after V lost 5 bases and J lost 3 bases. CDR1 ENHRY and CDR2 SYGVKD come from the germline V gene. The CDR3 region is CAISPTGAHYGYTF. The CDR3 nucleotides are TGTGCCATCAGTCCCACAGGGGCCCACTATGGCTACACCTTC.

The chain links TRBV28 to TRBJ1-4, with TRBD1 identical over 7 bases. Per the germline V gene, CDR1 is MDHEN and CDR2 is SYDVKM. V shed 5 bases, J shed 10 bases, and the junction held 13 bases outside the gene matches. This CDR3 comprises 15 residues. CDR3 amino acids: CASSLRGTDKGKLFF. The CDR3, as DNA: TGTGCCAGCAGTCTCCGTGGGACAGATAAGGGAAAACTGTTTTTT.

Details on this clone: This CDR3 is also generated by other DNA sequences in the sample. The J gene is TRBJ2-3, the V gene TRBV7-2; 12 nucleotides agree with TRBD2. Losses at the gene ends were 2 bases for V and 6 bases for J; bases not matched to a gene: 6. In germline, CDR1 is SGHTA, CDR2 FQGNSA. The CDR3 loop spans 16 amino acids. CDR3 sequence (DNA): TGTGCCAGCAGCTTACTGACTAGCGGGAGCGGGGATACGCAGTATTTT. Translation gives CASSLLTSGSGDTQYF.

The chain recombines TRBV29-1 with TRBJ1-1, with no clear D. The CDR3 runs to 10 residues. Trimming removed 4 bases from V and 11 bases from J, with 11 bases in between. Germline V gene lookup returns CDR1 SQVTM and CDR2 ANQGSEA. DNA for the CDR3: TGCAGCGTTGCCACTAAAATGGCTTTCTTT. Translating gives CSVATKMAFF.

This clone was observed at least ten times. This chain connects TRBV4-3 to TRBJ2-6; 7 nucleotides align to TRBD1. From germline, CDR1 is LGHNA and CDR2 YSLEER. The CDR3 sequence is 15 residues long. The V segment lost 4 bases and the J segment 0 bases; nucleotides outside the gene matches: 0. The CDR3 sequence is CASSPGGSGANVLTF. In DNA form, the CDR3 reads TGCGCCAGCAGCCCAGGGGGCTCTGGGGCCAACGTCCTGACTTTC.

In this sample, this clone turned up a few times. This rearrangement joins TRBV15 to TRBJ2-3; D is perhaps TRBD1 (6 bases). V dropped 8 bases and J dropped 1 base, with 13 bases sitting between them. Per the germline V gene, CDR1 is LNHNV and CDR2 is YYDKDF (reference sequence). The length of the CDR3 is 14 residues. This CDR3 reads CATGTGTRTDTQYF. CDR3 nucleotide sequence: TGTGCCACCGGTACAGGGACCCGCACAGATACGCAGTATTTT. The complete variable domain, with remaining parts taken from reference TRBV15 and TRBJ2-3, reads DAMVIQNPRYQVTQFGKPVTLSCSQTLNHNVMYWYQQKSSQAPKLLFHYYDKDFNNEADTPDNFQSRRPNTSFCFLDIRSPGLGDTAMYLCATGTGTRTDTQYFGPGTRLTVL.

The chain uses TRBV7-9 and TRBJ2-3, with TRBD2 matching 9 bases. In germline, CDR1 is SEHNR, CDR2 FQNEAQ (reference sequence). CDR3 length: 17 residues. With V trimmed by 3 bases and J by 5 bases, 12 bases remained unmatched. This chain's CDR3 is CASSFSILAGSKDTQYF. For the CDR3, the DNA is TGTGCCAGCAGCTTTAGTATCCTAGCGGGATCAAAAGATACGCAGTATTTT.

This clone has only a few counts. V is TRBV9 and J is TRBJ2-7, with D unresolved. This CDR3 is 15 amino acids long. Trimming left V 0 bases short and J 3 bases short, with 13 bases between. In germline, CDR1 is SGDLS, CDR2 YYNGEE. This CDR3 reads CASSVDGERIYEQYF. CDR3 nucleotides: TGTGCCAGCAGCGTAGATGGAGAGAGGATCTACGAGCAGTACTTC.

As regards this clone: Other DNA variants within this sample encode the same CDR3. The chain employs TRBV5-1 and TRBJ2-3; 8 nucleotides align to TRBD1. The CDR3 consists of 13 residues. The V segment lost 5 bases and the J segment 1 base; nucleotides outside the gene matches: 0. CDR1 SGHRS and CDR2 YFSETQ come from the germline V gene. CDR3 sequence: CASRDRGTDTQYF. The CDR3 DNA reads TGCGCCAGCAGGGACAGGGGCACAGATACGCAGTATTTT.

This clone was recorded a few times. The J gene is TRBJ2-3, the V gene TRBV6-1; D might be TRBD2 (5 bases). Germline V gives CDR1 MNHNS, CDR2 SASEGT. V lost 2 bases and J 7 bases, leaving 7 bases between the germline ends. The CDR3 is 12 amino acids. In nucleotides, the CDR3 is TGTGCCAGCAGTGAAACCGGGAATACGCAGTATTTT. Protein sequence: CASSETGNTQYF.